This entry concerns a single TCR beta chain. A read error may account for a junction end that differs from germline. Germline lookup yields CDR1 SNHLY and CDR2 FYNNEI. The CDR3 length is 14 residues. All patients picked for sequencing had shown, by flow cytometry, an expansion of CD8+CD57+ cells. This entry belongs to a study of CD8+CD57+ T cells in acquired aplastic anemia. Researchers used genomic DNA as the template to profile TCR beta VDJ and CDR3. TCRdb reprocessed the reads with MiXCR, giving one entry per CDR3 protein. The sample yields 150,000 to 200,000 distinct CDR3 sequences, more than 60% seen once.

The TCR was taken from a human donor with aplastic anemia. Sequencing was carried out using sorted CD4+, CD8+, or CD8+CD57+ T cells (not recorded which) from PBMCs. The chain couples TRBV2 to TRBJ2-7; possible D gene TRBD1, 5 bases. This CDR3 reads CASSLGWPQGEQYF. The CDR3 DNA sequence: TGCGCCAGCAGTTTGGGGTGGCCCCAGGGCGAGCAGTACTTC.